The 30 T cell receptor beta chains presented below share a single source sample, sequenced in a study of blood T cell repertoires in COVID-19. The table came from immunoSEQ multiplex PCR; TCRdb's copy has only in-frame clones and leaves some out. The sample has more than 15,000 clones; about 92% are singletons. Material for sequencing was peripheral blood. The receptors here all came from a woman between 45 and 65 years old with active COVID-19.

This chain uses TRBV18 with TRBJ2-1, with unresolved D. Trimming pared 0 bases from V and 5 bases from J, leaving 8 bases between. This CDR3 contains 14 residues. Per germline, CDR1 KGHSH and CDR2 LQKENI. DNA for the CDR3: TGTGCCAGCTCACCACCACGAGATCACAATGAGCAGTTCTTC. Protein product: CASSPPRDHNEQFF.

The genes are TRBV5-5 and TRBJ2-3, with TRBD2 as a possible D gene (6 bases). The CDR3 has 16 amino acids. The germline gives CDR1 SGHKS, CDR2 YYEKEE (reference sequence). Trimming stripped 2 bases from V and 6 bases from J, with 19 bases between. CDR3 protein: CASSFGGTLAADTQYF. CDR3 DNA sequence: TGTGCCAGCAGCTTTGGCGGGACCCTTGCCGCGGATACGCAGTATTTT.

The gene calls are TRBV28 and TRBJ1-1, with D unresolved. This CDR3 contains 14 residues. Trimming left V 1 base short and J 6 bases short, with 12 bases between. Germline V gives CDR1 MDHEN, CDR2 SYDVKM. CDR3 DNA sequence: TGTGCCAGCAGTTTATCCCCGGGTTGGTCTGAAGCTTTCTTT. Amino acid sequence: CASSLSPGWSEAFF.

This clone appeared once. The chain couples TRBV5-1 to TRBJ1-2; 8 bases match TRBD1. The CDR3 has 14 residues. The V and J ends lost 2 bases and 2 bases, in that order; junction bases with no gene match: 2. Germline assignment: CDR1 SGHRS and CDR2 YFSETQ. As DNA, the CDR3 is TGCGCCAGCAGCTTATGGACAGGGAACTATGGCTACACCTTC. This gives the protein CASSLWTGNYGYTF. Based on the CDR3 plus reference TRBV5-1 and TRBJ1-2, the full variable domain is KAGVTQTPRYLIKTRGQQVTLSCSPISGHRSVSWYQQTPGQGLQFLFEYFSETQRNKGNFPGRFSGRQFSNSRSEMNVSTLELGDSALYLCASSLWTGNYGYTFGSGTRLTVV.

This clone was picked up one time. The V and J genes are TRBV5-1 and TRBJ1-2, with D unclear. Germline V lookup: CDR1 SGHRS, CDR2 YFSETQ. The CDR3 covers 14 residues. The V end lost 0 bases, the J end lost 5 bases, and 11 bases lay between the germline ends. The CDR3 DNA is TGCGCCAGCAGCTTGGTTGAGGGAGGGTATGGCTACACCTTC. Its translation: CASSLVEGGYGYTF.

This rearrangement joins TRBV18 to TRBJ2-2; D unresolved. V lost 3 bases and J 0 bases, leaving 11 bases between the germline ends. Germline V gives CDR1 KGHSH, CDR2 LQKENI. This CDR3 is built from 16 residues. CDR3: CASSPQPATNTGELFF. CDR3 sequence (DNA): TGTGCCAGCTCACCTCAGCCAGCGACGAACACCGGGGAGCTGTTTTTT.

The chain links TRBV9 to TRBJ1-2; no clear D. Germline lookup yields CDR1 SGDLS and CDR2 YYNGEE. V lost 4 bases and J lost 5, with 9 bases in between. The CDR3 has 12 residues. CDR3 protein: CASSLTSYGYTF. The CDR3 bases are TGTGCCAGCAGCTTAACTTCTTATGGCTACACCTTC.

The chain uses TRBV2 and TRBJ2-3, with TRBD2 matching 14 bases. Germline V gene sequence: CDR1 SNHLY, CDR2 FYNNEI. V gave up 6 bases and J gave up 5 bases; unmatched junction bases: 4. The CDR3 extends over 15 amino acids. CDR3 DNA sequence: TGTGCCAGCAGGGGACTAGCGGGAGTGGGAGATACGCAGTATTTT. As protein: CASRGLAGVGDTQYF.

The chain uses TRBV27 and TRBJ2-3; D is unclear. Germline lookup yields CDR1 MNHEY and CDR2 SMNVEV (reference sequence). V was pared by 5 bases and J by 0 bases, with 3 bases between. The CDR3 has 12 amino acids. CDR3 sequence reads: CASSLSTDTQYF. In DNA form, the CDR3 reads TGTGCCAGCAGTCTCAGCACAGATACGCAGTATTTT.

V and J are TRBV5-1 and TRBJ2-1, with TRBD2 identical over 8 bases. The J segment lost 5 bases and the V segment lost 2 bases, leaving 3 bases of the junction unmatched. The CDR3 loop spans 14 amino acids. In germline, CDR1 is SGHRS, CDR2 YFSETQ. The CDR3 sequence: CASSLQREHNEQFF. CDR3 sequence (DNA): TGCGCCAGCAGCTTACAGCGGGAGCACAATGAGCAGTTCTTC.

This chain links TRBV19 with TRBJ1-1; D gene unclear. V dropped 8 bases and J dropped 8 bases, with 12 bases sitting between them. Germline CDR1 and CDR2: LNHDA and SQIVND (reference sequence). CDR3 size: 11 residues. As DNA, the CDR3 is TGTGCCAGTCAGACATTCTCCGAAGCTTTCTTT. This encodes CASQTFSEAFF.

Written as DNA, the CDR3 is TGTGCCAGCAGCCCCAGCGGGAGTGTCAATGAGCAGTTCTTC. It is translated as CASSPSGSVNEQFF. V gene TRBV6-5 combines with J gene TRBJ2-1; 8 nucleotides align to TRBD2. This CDR3 has 14 residues. With V trimmed by 6 bases and J by 6 bases, 7 bases remained unmatched. Germline CDR1 and CDR2: MNHEY and SVGAGI.

This rearrangement joins TRBV13 to TRBJ2-7, with 7 bases that match TRBD1. CDR3 length: 15 residues. V dropped 5 bases and J dropped 2; count of bases not matched to a gene: 9. CDR1 PRHDT and CDR2 FYEKMQ come from the germline V gene (reference sequence). The DNA for the CDR3 is TGTGCCAGCAGCCCGTCGCGGCAGGGGGCCTACGAGCAGTACTTC. Its translation: CASSPSRQGAYEQYF.

The J gene is TRBJ1-1, the V gene TRBV11-2; a possible D gene is TRBD1 (5 bases). The ends were cut back, 5 bases at V and 10 bases at J, with 26 bases in the middle. This CDR3 has 16 amino acids. The germline gives CDR1 SGHAT, CDR2 FQNNGV. CDR3 coding DNA: TGTGCCAGCAGCCGAGACTTTCTTAGTCGCCAGGGAGGAGCTTTCTTT. Translation: CASSRDFLSRQGGAFF.

This clone was recorded only once. This rearrangement joins TRBV28 to TRBJ1-3; possible D gene TRBD1, 5 bases. Germline V lookup: CDR1 MDHEN, CDR2 SYDVKM. The CDR3 loop spans 15 amino acids. The germline V and J ends were trimmed by 5 bases and 4 bases, with 15 bases remaining between them. The CDR3 loop reads CASSPAAGDGNTIYF. The CDR3 region has the DNA TGTGCCAGCAGTCCCGCCGCGGGGGACGGAAACACCATATATTTT. The full variable domain, in which reference TRBV28 and TRBJ1-3 provide the parts outside the CDR3, is DVKVTQSSRYLVKRTGEKVFLECVQDMDHENMFWYRQDPGLGLRLIYFSYDVKMKEKGDIPEGYSVSREKKERFSLILESASTNQTSMYLCASSPAAGDGNTIYFGEGSWLTVV.

CDR3 region: CATGGSGTDTQYF. CDR3 nucleotides: TGTGCCACCGGAGGTTCTGGCACAGATACGCAGTATTTT. This rearrangement joins TRBV24-1 to TRBJ2-3, with D perhaps matching TRBD2 (5 bases). Trimming removed 9 bases at V and 1 base at J, with 10 bases between. CDR3 length equals 13 residues. Germline-derived CDR1 and CDR2 are KGHDR and SFDVKD.

The chain couples TRBV28 to TRBJ2-1, with 12 bases lining up with TRBD2. V shed 5 bases and J 0 bases; nucleotides not matched to a gene: 5. Germline CDR1 is MDHEN and CDR2 is SYDVKM. The CDR3 loop spans 17 amino acids. The CDR3 here is CASSPWTSGNSYNEQFF. CDR3 coding DNA: TGTGCCAGCAGTCCTTGGACTAGCGGGAACTCCTACAATGAGCAGTTCTTC.

The chain carries TRBV5-1 and TRBJ2-3, with 12 nucleotides matching TRBD2. The CDR3 spans 16 residues. V was clipped by 2 bases and J by 1 base; unmatched bases: 2. The V gene's germline CDR1 is SGHRS and CDR2 YFSETQ. CDR3 bases: TGCGCCAGCAGCTTAAGGACTAGCGGGGGCACAGATACGCAGTATTTT. It codes for CASSLRTSGGTDTQYF.

The rearrangement links TRBV29-1 to TRBJ2-7; 13 bases are shared with TRBD2. The CDR3 loop spans 15 amino acids. Germline CDR1 and CDR2: SQVTM and ANQGSEA. V dropped 1 base and J dropped 4; count of bases not matched to a gene: 4. The CDR3 spells CSVEGTSGSAYEQYF. The DNA of the CDR3 is TGCAGCGTTGAAGGGACTAGCGGGAGTGCGTACGAGCAGTACTTC.

The rearrangement uses TRBV18 and TRBJ2-1, with D perhaps matching TRBD2 (6 bases). Trimming pared 3 bases from V and 7 bases from J, leaving 10 bases between. The V gene's germline CDR1 is KGHSH and CDR2 LQKENI. This CDR3 is 13 amino acids long. The CDR3 here is CASSPGTQNEQFF. The DNA of the CDR3 is TGTGCCAGCTCACCCGGGACTCAGAATGAGCAGTTCTTC.

J is TRBJ2-3 and V is TRBV29-1; D is possibly TRBD1 (6 bases). Per germline, CDR1 SQVTM and CDR2 ANQGSEA. The CDR3 contains 13 residues. Trimming shortened V by 1 base and J by 8 bases, and 13 bases separated the two germline ends. Here the CDR3 DNA reads TGCAGCGTTGAAGGATCGGAAGGGGGTACGCAGTATTTT. Protein: CSVEGSEGGTQYF.

This sequence joins TRBV5-1 and TRBJ1-1; TRBD1 aligns across 7 bases. The CDR3 is 14 amino acids. Per the germline V gene, CDR1 is SGHRS and CDR2 is YFSETQ. The ends lost 3 bases at V and 6 bases at J; junction bases unmatched: 8. The CDR3 is CASSSTGTGAEAFF. CDR3 sequence (DNA): TGCGCCAGCAGCTCGACAGGGACGGGAGCTGAAGCTTTCTTT.

The rearrangement uses TRBV18 and TRBJ2-5; 8 bases match TRBD1. The CDR3 sequence is 15 residues long. Per germline, CDR1 KGHSH and CDR2 LQKENI. The V gene end was trimmed by 3 bases and the J gene end by 3 bases; junction bases not matched to a gene: 6. DNA of the CDR3: TGTGCCAGCTCACCGACAGGGGCTAGGGAAGAGACCCAGTACTTC. Its protein product is CASSPTGAREETQYF.

The rearrangement uses TRBV10-2 and TRBJ2-1; 10 bases agree with TRBD1. The CDR3 sequence is 15 residues long. J gave up 1 base and V 6 bases, and 3 bases lay outside the gene matches. Germline V gene data show CDR1 as WSHSY and CDR2 as SAAADI. CDR3 in amino acids: CASRPDRGSYNEQFF. CDR3 sequence (DNA): TGCGCCAGCAGACCGGACAGGGGGTCCTACAATGAGCAGTTCTTC.

This clone was counted a single time. The chain uses TRBV7-6 and TRBJ2-7; possible D gene TRBD1, 5 bases. V was pared by 1 base and J by 2 bases, with 15 bases between. This CDR3 contains 16 residues. Per germline, CDR1 SGHVS and CDR2 FNYEAQ. The CDR3 nucleotides read TGTGCCAGCAGCTTAGGGGGCCAGGGCACCACCTACGAGCAGTACTTC. Amino acid sequence: CASSLGGQGTTYEQYF.

This chain joins TRBV6-1 and TRBJ2-1, with 8 nucleotides matching TRBD2. This CDR3 spans 16 amino acids. Germline V gene sequence: CDR1 MNHNS, CDR2 SASEGT. Trimming cost V 4 bases and J 8 bases; bases outside gene matches: 13. The CDR3: CASSAKGSGGRYEQFF. In DNA form, the CDR3 reads TGTGCCAGCAGTGCCAAAGGGAGCGGGGGCCGGTATGAGCAGTTCTTC.

J is TRBJ1-1 and V is TRBV29-1; 9 nucleotides align to TRBD1. The CDR3 loop spans 14 amino acids. The germline V gene has CDR1 SQVTM and CDR2 ANQGSEA. Unmatched junction bases numbered 5, after V lost 5 bases and J lost 1 base. The CDR3 loop is CSVYTGGPNTEAFF. The CDR3 coding sequence is TGCAGCGTTTACACAGGGGGCCCGAACACTGAAGCTTTCTTT.

The CDR3 DNA follows: TGTGCCTGGAGTCCAGGGACAGGGAGAGAAAAACTGTTTTTT. It is translated as CAWSPGTGREKLFF. The chain combines TRBV30 with TRBJ1-4; 9 bases line up with TRBD1. V lost 2 bases, J lost 8 bases, and 6 bases stayed unmatched. The CDR3 has 14 residues. The germline gives CDR1 GTSNPN, CDR2 SVGIG (reference sequence).

The V call is TRBV29-1, the J call TRBJ1-1; 7 bases match TRBD1. CDR1 and CDR2 from the germline V gene are SQVTM and ANQGSEA. Trimming removed 7 bases from V and 2 bases from J; junction bases left unmatched: 4. This CDR3 region has 12 residues. The CDR3: CSGRDSNTEAFF. CDR3 sequence (DNA): TGCAGCGGCCGGGACAGTAACACTGAAGCTTTCTTT.

Written as DNA, the CDR3 is TGTGCCAGCAGTGACCCAGGGCAGATAGGGCGGTCCTATGGCTACACCTTC. It yields the protein CASSDPGQIGRSYGYTF. This chain connects TRBV28 to TRBJ1-2, with a weak D call TRBD1 (5 bases). CDR3 length: 17 amino acids. Germline V lookup: CDR1 MDHEN, CDR2 SYDVKM. Trimming removed 5 bases from V and 4 bases from J, with 23 bases in between.